One and the same sample provided the 7 T cell receptor beta chains below, sequenced in a study of radiotherapy plus CTLA-4 blockade in lung cancer. Measured with immunoSEQ multiplex PCR; TCRdb has only the in-frame clones, and not every one. The table lists roughly 120,000 clones, nearly 80% of them singletons. The sequenced sample was peripheral blood, obtained from a patient treated with radiotherapy plus ipilimumab. Every receptor here comes from a human donor with non-small cell lung cancer who had a partial response to radiotherapy plus ipilimumab.

CDR3 protein: CASSGSGVSYGYTF. CDR3 nucleotides: TGTGCCAGCAGCGGTTCAGGGGTATCTTATGGCTACACCTTC. The V gene is TRBV9, the J gene TRBJ1-2, with D possibly being TRBD1 (6 bases). Trimming removed 3 bases from V and 5 bases from J, with 14 bases in between. Germline V gene sequence: CDR1 SGDLS, CDR2 YYNGEE. The CDR3 has 14 residues.

This clone was seen a handful of times. The chain couples TRBV15 to TRBJ2-3, with 11 bases that match TRBD2. V was clipped by 0 bases and J by 5 bases; unmatched bases: 1. Germline loops: CDR1 LNHNV, CDR2 YYDKDF (reference sequence). The CDR3 has 15 amino acids. The CDR3 spells CATSRDLAGGDTQYF. DNA for the CDR3: TGTGCCACCAGCAGAGATCTAGCGGGAGGAGATACGCAGTATTTT.

The chain recombines TRBV7-8 with TRBJ2-7; 9 bases agree with TRBD1. CDR3 length: 15 residues. CDR1 and CDR2 from the germline V gene are SGHVS and FQNEAQ. Trimming cost V 4 bases and J 2 bases; bases outside gene matches: 6. The CDR3 sequence: CASSWGGQGTYEQYV. The DNA for the CDR3 is TGTGCCAGCAGCTGGGGGGGACAGGGTACCTACGAGCAGTACGTC.

This clone was detected only a few times. In the same sample, other DNA sequences code for this CDR3. The chain has TRBV6-6 and TRBJ1-5; no reliable D call. This CDR3 contains 12 residues. Germline assignment: CDR1 MNHNY and CDR2 SVGAGI (reference sequence). The ends were cut back, 2 bases at V and 5 bases at J, with 4 bases in the middle. The CDR3 DNA follows: TGTGCCAGCAGTTACCTCGATCAGCCCCAGCATTTT. It yields the protein CASSYLDQPQHF.

This chain uses TRBV7-9 with TRBJ1-1, with 9 bases lining up with TRBD1. J lost 2 bases, V lost 5 bases, and 6 bases had no gene match. This CDR3 spans 15 amino acids. Germline V CDR1 and CDR2: SEHNR, FQNEAQ (reference sequence). For the CDR3, the DNA is TGTGCCAGCAGCGAAGAGACAGGGGGAAACACTGAAGCTTTCTTT. Translating it yields CASSEETGGNTEAFF.

This chain connects TRBV6-5 to TRBJ2-5; 7 bases fit TRBD1. The CDR3 extends over 14 amino acids. With V trimmed by 8 bases and J by 2 bases, 8 bases remained unmatched. Per germline, CDR1 MNHEY and CDR2 SVGAGI. CDR3 nucleotides: TGTGCCAGCGGAACCCGGGACAGTCAAGAGACCCAGTACTTC. Translation gives CASGTRDSQETQYF.

The V and J genes are TRBV4-1 and TRBJ2-5, with D perhaps matching TRBD1 (5 bases). Looked up from germline, CDR1 is MGHRA and CDR2 is YSYEKL. The CDR3 spans 14 residues. V lost 0 bases and J 7 bases, leaving 12 bases between the germline ends. The CDR3 spells CASSQEGQVMTQYF. In DNA form, the CDR3 reads TGCGCCAGCAGCCAAGAGGGGCAGGTTATGACCCAGTACTTC.